This T cell receptor beta chain was identified in a study of monozygotic twins with inflammatory bowel disease. Study-level results: The study found lower TCRbeta diversity (inverse Simpson) in IBD patients than in healthy co-twins.

In the case of this clonotype: What it recognizes is unknown.

Blood samples, whole and unsorted for T cells, yielded the isolated total RNA. Germline V lookup: CDR1 SGHTA, CDR2 FQGTGA. The CDR3 is made up of 14 amino acids. TCRdb reanalyzed the 5' RACE reads, giving one entry per CDR3 protein sequence and no DNA. Across roughly 330,000 distinct CDR3 sequences, the top ten clones capture under 2.5% of the sample. This clonotype was sampled from a human donor with ulcerative colitis or Crohn's disease, or a healthy co-twin of an affected twin (not recorded which). What was sequenced was blood. The V call is TRBV7-3, the J call TRBJ2-3; TCRdb returns TRBD2, unconfirmable since there is no DNA. This CDR3 is CASSPGMAGDTQYF.